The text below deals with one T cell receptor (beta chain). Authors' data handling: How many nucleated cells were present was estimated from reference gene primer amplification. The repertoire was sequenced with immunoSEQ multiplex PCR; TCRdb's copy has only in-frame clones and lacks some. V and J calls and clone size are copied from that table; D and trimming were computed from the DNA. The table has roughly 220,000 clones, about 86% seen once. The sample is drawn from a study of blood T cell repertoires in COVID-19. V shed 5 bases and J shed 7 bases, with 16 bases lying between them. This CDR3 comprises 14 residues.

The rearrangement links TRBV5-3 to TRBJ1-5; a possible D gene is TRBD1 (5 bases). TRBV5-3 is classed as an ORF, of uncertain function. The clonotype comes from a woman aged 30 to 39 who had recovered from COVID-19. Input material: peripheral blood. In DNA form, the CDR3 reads TGTGCCAGAAGATTTGGACACCAGGCCCAGCCCCAGCATTTT. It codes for CARRFGHQAQPQHF.